These 20 T cell receptor beta chains came from one sample sequenced in a study of T cells in Graves' hyperthyroidism and ophthalmopathy. Authors of the study amplified TCR beta CDR3 regions from RNA transcripts. The primer set for the first-round RT-PCR of the TCR CDR3 was HTBI. MiXCR was run by TCRdb on the multiplex PCR reads, yielding one entry per CDR3 protein. The sample yields around 690,000 distinct CDR3 sequences, 17% seen once. The sample consisted of blood. The source of these receptors is a man aged 50 to 60 with Graves' hyperthyroidism.

Many counts were recorded for this clonotype. This chain connects TRBV5-1 to TRBJ2-1; 11 nucleotides line up with TRBD2. Germline V gene data show CDR1 as SGHRS and CDR2 as YFSETQ. V shed 6 bases, J shed 4 bases, and the junction held 9 bases outside the gene matches. The CDR3 is 16 residues long. CDR3: CASTEGLAGGYNEQFF. Written as DNA, the CDR3 is TGCGCCAGCACTGAGGGGCTAGCGGGAGGATACAATGAGCAGTTCTTC.

This clonotype was recorded a few times. CDR3 region: CASSQQLSTGQGAYEQYF. CDR3 in DNA: TGTGCCAGCAGCCAACAACTAAGTACGGGACAGGGGGCCTACGAGCAGTACTTC. The chain combines TRBV4-2 with TRBJ2-7; 11 bases are a match to TRBD1. With V trimmed by 2 bases and J by 2 bases, 11 bases remained unmatched. The CDR3 length is 18 residues. Germline lookup yields CDR1 LGHNA and CDR2 YNFKEQ.

Worth noting for this clonotype: An end of the junction does not agree with germline; a read error may underlie this. J is TRBJ2-5 and V is TRBV2, with 9 bases aligning to TRBD2. The CDR3 loop spans 14 amino acids. Per the germline V gene, CDR1 is SNHLY and CDR2 is FYNNEI. CDR3 amino acids: CAGSNSGSRETQYF. The CDR3 bases are TGTGCCGGCAGTAATAGCGGGAGTAGAGAGACCCAGTACTTC.

The V call is TRBV2, the J call TRBJ2-3; 13 bases align to TRBD2. Germline CDR1 and CDR2: SNHLY and FYNNEI. V lost 0 bases and J lost 6; bases outside the gene matches: 3. The CDR3 runs to 16 residues. Here the CDR3 reads CASSEATSGGQDTQYF. Written as DNA, the CDR3 is TGTGCCAGCAGTGAAGCGACTAGCGGGGGGCAGGATACGCAGTATTTT.

This clonotype was counted between two and nine times. The J gene is TRBJ2-1, the V gene TRBV20-1, with 12 bases aligning to TRBD2. CDR3 length: 14 amino acids. Trimming at V came to 5 bases and at J to 1 base, leaving 0 bases not matched to a gene. The germline CDR1 and CDR2 sequences are DFQATT and SNEGSKA (reference sequence). Written as DNA, the CDR3 is TGCAGTGCTGGACTAGCGGGATCCTACAATGAGCAGTTCTTC. This sequence encodes CSAGLAGSYNEQFF.

The rearrangement uses TRBV4-3 and TRBJ1-4; perhaps TRBD1 as D (5 bases). V lost 4 bases, J lost 0 bases, and 12 bases lay in between. Per the germline V gene, CDR1 is LGHNA and CDR2 is YSLEER. The CDR3 runs to 16 residues. The CDR3 sequence is CASSPWGPATNEKLFF. Here the CDR3 DNA reads TGCGCCAGCAGCCCTTGGGGACCTGCAACTAATGAAAAACTGTTTTTT.

This chain uses TRBV20-1 with TRBJ2-7; 12 bases are shared with TRBD1. CDR1 and CDR2 from the germline V gene are DFQATT and SNEGSKA (reference sequence). The CDR3 has 15 residues. V lost 6 bases and J lost 4; bases outside the gene matches: 10. This CDR3 is CSARPGQGAKYEQYF. CDR3 sequence (DNA): TGCAGTGCCCGACCGGGACAGGGGGCGAAGTACGAGCAGTACTTC.

This clonotype has a handful of counts. The chain has TRBV3-1 and TRBJ2-5, with 8 positions matching TRBD1. Germline CDR1 and CDR2: LGHDT and YNNKEL (reference sequence). J was trimmed by 5 bases and V by 4 bases; bases with no gene match: 6. This CDR3 has 14 amino acids. DNA of the CDR3: TGTGCCAGCAGCCGCATGACAGGGGACGAGACCCAGTACTTC. Translating it yields CASSRMTGDETQYF.

This clonotype was recorded at least ten times. The chain joins TRBV20-1 to TRBJ2-7, with 9 bases fitting TRBD1. This CDR3 comprises 15 residues. V dropped 2 bases and J dropped 1; count of bases not matched to a gene: 6. Germline V gives CDR1 DFQATT, CDR2 SNEGSKA (reference sequence). CDR3 in amino acids: CSARRDRGSSYEQYF. CDR3 coding DNA: TGCAGTGCTAGAAGAGACAGGGGGTCGTCCTACGAGCAGTACTTC.

A word on this clonotype: At one boundary the junction diverges from the germline segment, which might be a read error. The gene calls are TRBV27 and TRBJ2-7; D may match TRBD1 or TRBD2 (6 bases each). CDR3 length: 12 amino acids. Germline CDR1 is MNHEY and CDR2 is SMNVEV (reference sequence). The CDR3 region is CTSGHREHEQYF. As DNA, the CDR3 is TGTACCAGCGGGCACAGGGAACACGAGCAGTACTTC.

The table lists this clonotype with many counts. The chain links TRBV6-2 or TRBV6-3 to TRBJ2-7, with 15 bases aligning to TRBD2. The CDR3 consists of 15 residues. Germline V CDR1 and CDR2: MNHEY, SVGEGT. V was clipped by 4 bases and J by 6 bases; unmatched bases: 4. This CDR3 reads CASSLGTSGRSEQYF. As DNA, the CDR3 is TGTGCCAGCAGTTTGGGGACTAGCGGGAGGAGCGAGCAGTACTTC.

This clonotype was seen many times. The genes are TRBV28 and TRBJ2-7; no clear D gene. Germline V gene data show CDR1 as MDHEN and CDR2 as SYDVKM. This CDR3 is built from 14 residues. Between the trimmed V and J ends, which lost 6 bases and 3 bases, there was a span of 15 bases. The CDR3 loop is CASSSPVANYEQYF. The DNA for the CDR3 is TGTGCCAGCAGCTCACCGGTCGCGAACTACGAGCAGTACTTC. Filled out from reference TRBV28 and TRBJ2-7, the complete variable domain reads DVKVTQSSRYLVKRTGEKVFLECVQDMDHENMFWYRQDPGLGLRLIYFSYDVKMKEKGDIPEGYSVSREKKERFSLILESASTNQTSMYLCASSSPVANYEQYFGPGTRLTVT.

This clonotype was seen repeatedly, ten times or more. J is TRBJ1-1 and V is TRBV28; D is ambiguous. The CDR3 covers 16 residues. Trimming pared 1 base from V and 3 bases from J, leaving 15 bases between. The V gene's germline CDR1 is MDHEN and CDR2 SYDVKM. The CDR3 is CASSLSDTLPYTEAFF. CDR3 coding DNA: TGTGCCAGCAGTTTATCTGACACACTTCCCTACACTGAAGCTTTCTTT.

At least ten counts were recorded for this clonotype. The V and J genes are TRBV12-3 or TRBV12-4 and TRBJ2-3; 14 bases are a match to TRBD2. The CDR3 totals 16 residues. Losses at the gene ends were 6 bases for V and 4 bases for J; bases not matched to a gene: 6. DNA of the CDR3: TGTGCCAGCAGCGGGACTAGCGGGAGTGGCTCAGATACGCAGTATTTT. Its translation is CASSGTSGSGSDTQYF.

This clonotype was seen at least ten times. The V gene is TRBV12-3 or TRBV12-4, the J gene TRBJ1-4; no reliable D call. With 3 bases removed from V and 7 bases from J, the gap between germline ends came to 9 bases. The CDR3 loop spans 13 amino acids. The CDR3 DNA reads as TGTGCCAGCAGTTTGTCTTTGGGTGAAAAACTGTTTTTT. Translated, it gives CASSLSLGEKLFF.

The chain combines TRBV6-2 or TRBV6-3 with TRBJ2-2, with TRBD2 matching 16 bases. CDR3 length: 21 amino acids. Germline-derived CDR1 and CDR2 are MNHEY and SVGEGT. With V trimmed by 2 bases and J by 5 bases, 14 bases remained unmatched. The CDR3 DNA reads as TGTGCCAGCAGTTACCGGCTTGGGACTAGCGGGAGGGTTGGTAGTACCGGGGAGCTGTTTTTT. Protein sequence: CASSYRLGTSGRVGSTGELFF.

Comment on this clonotype: Given the absence of the conserved phenylalanine or tryptophan at the CDR3 end, a read error is likely. The chain carries TRBV7-3 and TRBJ2-1; D might be TRBD2 (5 bases). Germline V gives CDR1 SGHTA, CDR2 FQGTGA. The CDR3 length is 20 residues. V dropped 3 bases and J dropped 6 bases, with 30 bases sitting between them. The CDR3 nucleotides are TGTGCCAGCAGCTTCCGCCCCTTGACCGCACGGGGAGAAATTCCCAATGAGCAGTTCTCC. Protein: CASSFRPLTARGEIPNEQFS.

The chain is built from TRBV18 and TRBJ1-3; D remains unclear. V gave up 3 bases and J gave up 0 bases, with 9 bases separating them. The V gene's germline CDR1 is KGHSH and CDR2 LQKENI. The CDR3 consists of 15 residues. CDR3 region: CASSPTTVSGNTIYF. Written as DNA, the CDR3 is TGTGCCAGCTCACCGACGACTGTCTCTGGAAACACCATATATTTT.

This clonotype was seen more than once but under ten times. This chain connects TRBV6-2 or TRBV6-3 to TRBJ2-7; 8 bases map to TRBD1. CDR1 and CDR2 (germline): MNHEY, SVGEGT. J was trimmed by 5 bases and V by 6 bases; bases with no gene match: 9. The CDR3 spans 14 residues. CDR3 amino acids: CASSPDREIDEQYF. The CDR3 DNA is TGTGCCAGCAGCCCGGACAGGGAAATCGACGAGCAGTACTTC.

This clonotype was counted between two and nine times. The rearrangement joins TRBV29-1 to TRBJ2-7; 10 nucleotides agree with TRBD1. Germline loops: CDR1 SQVTM, CDR2 ANQGSEA. This CDR3 is built from 14 residues. Trimming removed 5 bases from V and 5 bases from J; junction bases left unmatched: 9. CDR3 sequence (DNA): TGCAGCGTTCGTCCGGGACAGGGGAACCACGAGCAGTACTTC. This encodes CSVRPGQGNHEQYF.